These 28 T cell receptor beta chains came from one sample sequenced in a study of circulating tumor DNA in untreated peripheral T-cell lymphoma. Assay used: immunoSEQ multiplex PCR; TCRdb lists only in-frame clones, some missing. This sample carries about 7,300 clones, approximately 76% of them seen once, and the ten largest clones take approximately 15%. Sequenced material: tumor tissue. The source is a human donor with peripheral T-cell lymphoma.

The chain couples TRBV18 to TRBJ1-1; no firm D call. CDR1 is KGHSH and CDR2 is LQKENI in the germline V gene. CDR3 length equals 14 residues. Trimming left V 3 bases short and J 0 bases short, with 8 bases between. CDR3 nucleotides: TGTGCCAGCTCACCCTCGGGAGTGAACACTGAAGCTTTCTTT. Residues: CASSPSGVNTEAFF. The full variable domain, rest sourced from reference TRBV18 and TRBJ1-1, is NAGVMQNPRHLVRRRGQEARLRCSPMKGHSHVYWYRQLPEEGLKFMVYLQKENIIDESGMPKERFSAEFPKEGPSILRIQQVVRGDSAAYFCASSPSGVNTEAFFGQGTRLTVV.

The chain combines TRBV28 with TRBJ2-1, with 7 bases matching TRBD2. The V segment lost 2 bases and the J segment 2 bases; nucleotides outside the gene matches: 12. The V gene's germline CDR1 is MDHEN and CDR2 SYDVKM. The CDR3 has 18 amino acids. CDR3 sequence: CASSLREGLVLPYNEQFF. The CDR3, as DNA: TGTGCCAGCAGTTTAAGAGAAGGACTAGTTTTGCCCTACAATGAGCAGTTCTTC. The full variable domain, completed using reference TRBV28 and TRBJ2-1, is DVKVTQSSRYLVKRTGEKVFLECVQDMDHENMFWYRQDPGLGLRLIYFSYDVKMKEKGDIPEGYSVSREKKERFSLILESASTNQTSMYLCASSLREGLVLPYNEQFFGPGTRLTVL.

This clone appeared a single time. V gene TRBV15 combines with J gene TRBJ2-3; tentative D call: TRBD2 (5 bases). The V end lost 3 bases, the J end lost 3 bases, and 16 bases lay between the germline ends. The CDR3 length is 16 residues. Germline CDR1 and CDR2: LNHNV and YYDKDF (reference sequence). The CDR3 here is CATSRATGPGTDTQYF. The CDR3 bases are TGTGCCACCAGCAGGGCCACTGGGCCGGGGACAGATACGCAGTATTTT. Full variable domain (missing parts from reference TRBV15 and TRBJ2-3): DAMVIQNPRYQVTQFGKPVTLSCSQTLNHNVMYWYQQKSSQAPKLLFHYYDKDFNNEADTPDNFQSRRPNTSFCFLDIRSPGLGDTAMYLCATSRATGPGTDTQYFGPGTRLTVL.

This clone was recorded only once. The V gene is TRBV29-1, the J gene TRBJ2-2, with 7 bases identical to TRBD1. The ends lost 5 bases at V and 6 bases at J; junction bases unmatched: 3. There are 12 residues in the CDR3. Germline CDR1 reads SQVTM; CDR2 reads ANQGSEA. CDR3 amino acids: CSVRQGAGELFF. The CDR3, as DNA: TGCAGCGTTCGACAGGGAGCCGGGGAGCTGTTTTTT.

The chain combines TRBV18 with TRBJ2-5; tentatively, D is TRBD2 (5 bases). V lost 6 bases, J lost 0 bases, and 8 bases lay in between. Germline V gives CDR1 KGHSH, CDR2 LQKENI. CDR3 length: 13 amino acids. The CDR3 DNA reads TGTGCCAGCTCCCGGGGTGACCAAGAGACCCAGTACTTC. This translates into CASSRGDQETQYF.

The J gene is TRBJ2-4, the V gene TRBV28; D perhaps matches TRBD2 (5 bases). Germline CDR1 is MDHEN and CDR2 is SYDVKM. V was cut by 3 bases and J by 9 bases, with 18 bases left in between. The CDR3 contains 15 residues. The CDR3 DNA follows: TGTGCCAGCAGTTTTGGGTCAGGAGGATTTGGCATTCAGTACTTC. This translates into CASSFGSGGFGIQYF. Full variable domain (missing parts from reference TRBV28 and TRBJ2-4): DVKVTQSSRYLVKRTGEKVFLECVQDMDHENMFWYRQDPGLGLRLIYFSYDVKMKEKGDIPEGYSVSREKKERFSLILESASTNQTSMYLCASSFGSGGFGIQYFGAGTRLSVL.

This sequence joins TRBV28 and TRBJ2-5; D unresolved. Germline-derived CDR1 and CDR2 are MDHEN and SYDVKM. The CDR3 is 12 amino acids. V lost 7 bases and J 2 bases, leaving 8 bases between the germline ends. CDR3 sequence: CASTGVQETQYF. For the CDR3, the DNA is TGTGCCAGCACAGGAGTACAAGAGACCCAGTACTTC.

The table lists this clone with a count of one. The CDR3 DNA sequence: TGTGCCAGTAGTATGGGCGGCAGCACAGATACGCAGTATTTT. It codes for CASSMGGSTDTQYF. The rearrangement joins TRBV19 to TRBJ2-3; D gene ambiguous. Germline-derived CDR1 and CDR2 are LNHDA and SQIVND (reference sequence). The V end lost 3 bases, the J end lost 0 bases, and 7 bases lay between the germline ends. CDR3 length: 14 amino acids.

The rearrangement uses TRBV6-8 and TRBJ1-3, with 9 bases fitting TRBD1. Losses at the gene ends were 11 bases for V and 4 bases for J; bases not matched to a gene: 12. Germline V gives CDR1 MNHGY, CDR2 SAAAGT. This CDR3 region has 15 residues. CDR3 nucleotides: TGTGCCGTCGTCCCGGACAGGGGAAGGGGAAACACCATATATTTT. Protein sequence: CAVVPDRGRGNTIYF.

The chain recombines TRBV19 with TRBJ1-1, with TRBD1 identical over 8 bases. There are 20 residues in the CDR3. Germline V CDR1 and CDR2: LNHDA, SQIVND (reference sequence). Trimming at V came to 5 bases and at J to 4 bases, leaving 24 bases not matched to a gene. CDR3 sequence (DNA): TGTGCCAGTAGTGCCACCTACAGCCGGGACAGGCTAACGGGTAGCACTGAAGCTTTCTTT. Translating it yields CASSATYSRDRLTGSTEAFF.

The chain couples TRBV18 to TRBJ2-7, with a tentative D call TRBD2 (5 bases). Germline V CDR1 and CDR2: KGHSH, LQKENI. The V end lost 2 bases, the J end lost 0 bases, and 14 bases lay between the germline ends. The CDR3 runs 16 residues. CDR3 in DNA: TGTGCCAGCTCACCATTTAAAACGGACTTCTCCTACGAGCAGTACTTC. Translation gives CASSPFKTDFSYEQYF. Variable domain in full (rest from reference TRBV18 and TRBJ2-7): NAGVMQNPRHLVRRRGQEARLRCSPMKGHSHVYWYRQLPEEGLKFMVYLQKENIIDESGMPKERFSAEFPKEGPSILRIQQVVRGDSAAYFCASSPFKTDFSYEQYFGPGTRLTVT.

The chain combines TRBV28 with TRBJ2-7, with D maybe TRBD1 (6 bases). This CDR3 is 12 amino acids long. Germline CDR1 reads MDHEN; CDR2 reads SYDVKM. Trimming took off 6 bases at V and 3 bases at J, with 9 bases between the two ends. CDR3 sequence: CASRIGGYEQYF. The CDR3 nucleotides read TGTGCCAGCAGGATAGGGGGCTACGAGCAGTACTTC. Variable domain in full (rest from reference TRBV28 and TRBJ2-7): DVKVTQSSRYLVKRTGEKVFLECVQDMDHENMFWYRQDPGLGLRLIYFSYDVKMKEKGDIPEGYSVSREKKERFSLILESASTNQTSMYLCASRIGGYEQYFGPGTRLTVT.

The V call is TRBV18, the J call TRBJ2-5, with 10 bases fitting TRBD1. With 6 bases clipped from V and 8 bases from J, the junction kept 9 bases outside the gene matches. The CDR3 covers 14 residues. Germline V gene lookup returns CDR1 KGHSH and CDR2 LQKENI. CDR3: CASSPDRGQKTQYF. CDR3 bases: TGTGCCAGCTCCCCCGACAGGGGGCAAAAAACCCAGTACTTC.

The V call is TRBV19, the J call TRBJ2-5; D ambiguous. This CDR3 has 13 residues. Trimming shortened V by 3 bases and J by 2 bases, and 7 bases separated the two germline ends. CDR1 and CDR2 from the germline V gene are LNHDA and SQIVND (reference sequence). The CDR3 region has the DNA TGTGCCAGTAGTATCCAATGGCAAGAGACCCAGTACTTC. It specifies CASSIQWQETQYF.

The chain has TRBV28 and TRBJ1-1, with 9 bases identical to TRBD1. CDR1 and CDR2 (germline): MDHEN, SYDVKM. The CDR3 is made up of 15 amino acids. The V segment lost 6 bases and the J segment 1 base; nucleotides outside the gene matches: 6. Here the CDR3 reads CASRGWTGANTEAFF. In DNA form, the CDR3 reads TGTGCCAGCAGGGGGTGGACAGGGGCGAACACTGAAGCTTTCTTT. Full variable domain (missing parts from reference TRBV28 and TRBJ1-1): DVKVTQSSRYLVKRTGEKVFLECVQDMDHENMFWYRQDPGLGLRLIYFSYDVKMKEKGDIPEGYSVSREKKERFSLILESASTNQTSMYLCASRGWTGANTEAFFGQGTRLTVV.

By frequency in the sample, this clone is medium-sized. The chain is built from TRBV28 and TRBJ2-2, with D unresolved. This CDR3 is built from 12 residues. V dropped 6 bases and J dropped 7 bases, with 9 bases sitting between them. Germline CDR1 MDHEN, CDR2 SYDVKM. CDR3 region: CASSPQVGELFF. The CDR3 DNA sequence: TGTGCCAGCAGCCCCCAAGTCGGGGAGCTGTTTTTT.

The genes are TRBV6-7 and TRBJ1-2; D uncertain. TRBV6-7 is assigned to the ORF class and has an uncertain function. Trimming removed 2 bases at V and 8 bases at J, with 12 bases between. The CDR3 contains 13 residues. The CDR3 DNA follows: TGTGCCAGCAGTTACGAACGGTTTGGGGGCTACACCTTC. Protein sequence: CASSYERFGGYTF.

The genes are TRBV19 and TRBJ2-3, with 11 bases lining up with TRBD2. From germline, CDR1 is LNHDA and CDR2 SQIVND (reference sequence). V was pared by 4 bases and J by 5 bases, with 8 bases of the junction left unmatched. CDR3 length: 16 amino acids. The CDR3 loop reads CASSTTSGRLGDTQYF. The CDR3 DNA follows: TGTGCCAGTAGTACAACTAGCGGGAGACTTGGAGATACGCAGTATTTT.

The gene calls are TRBV28 and TRBJ2-1, with no clear D. The germline V and J ends were trimmed by 2 bases and 5 bases, with 7 bases remaining between them. The CDR3 has 13 amino acids. From germline, CDR1 is MDHEN and CDR2 SYDVKM. Here the CDR3 reads CASSLLGNNEQFF. CDR3 coding DNA: TGTGCCAGCAGTTTACTCGGAAACAATGAGCAGTTCTTC.

The V call is TRBV28, the J call TRBJ1-5; D ambiguous. V lost 5 bases to trimming and J lost 2 bases, with 19 bases between them. Germline CDR1 and CDR2: MDHEN and SYDVKM. The length of the CDR3 is 17 residues. In DNA form, the CDR3 reads TGTGCCAGCAGTCCTGGATCTGAGGGAGTCGGCAATCAGCCCCAGCATTTT. Translation: CASSPGSEGVGNQPQHF.

This clone has only one observation. J is TRBJ1-1 and V is TRBV19; 7 bases line up with TRBD1. The V gene end was trimmed by 6 bases and the J gene end by 4 bases; junction bases not matched to a gene: 17. This CDR3 has 17 amino acids. Germline CDR1 and CDR2: LNHDA and SQIVND (reference sequence). The CDR3 DNA reads TGTGCCAGTAGCCTGACCGGGACAGTGTATTTGGGCACTGAAGCTTTCTTT. It translates to CASSLTGTVYLGTEAFF.

This clone was seen a handful of times. The chain employs TRBV11-3 and TRBJ2-1, with 10 bases matching TRBD1. Germline lookup yields CDR1 SGHNT and CDR2 YENEEA. The CDR3 loop spans 17 amino acids. V trimming: 5 bases; J trimming: 6 bases; junction bases outside the gene matches: 13. This CDR3 is CASSPQPGTGALNEQFF. The DNA of the CDR3 is TGTGCCAGCAGCCCACAGCCCGGGACAGGGGCCCTCAATGAGCAGTTCTTC.

The chain is built from TRBV27 and TRBJ2-2, with TRBD2 identical over 12 bases. The CDR3 consists of 17 residues. The junction had 3 bases not matched to a gene; V was cut back by 0 bases and J by 4 bases. CDR1 MNHEY and CDR2 SMNVEV come from the germline V gene (reference sequence). CDR3 in amino acids: CASSLSGTSGPTGELFF. CDR3 coding DNA: TGTGCCAGCAGTTTATCCGGGACTAGCGGGCCCACCGGGGAGCTGTTTTTT.

The chain joins TRBV11-3 to TRBJ2-7; D perhaps matches TRBD1 (5 bases). Germline CDR1 SGHNT, CDR2 YENEEA. With 3 bases removed from V and 3 bases from J, the gap between germline ends came to 12 bases. The CDR3 is made up of 14 amino acids. The chain's CDR3 is CASSLLGAGYEQYF. The CDR3 DNA is TGTGCCAGCAGCTTGTTAGGGGCCGGCTACGAGCAGTACTTC.

The rearrangement joins TRBV19 to TRBJ1-1; weak D call: TRBD1 (6 bases). Germline V gives CDR1 LNHDA, CDR2 SQIVND (reference sequence). This CDR3 comprises 13 residues. The ends were cut back, 6 bases at V and 5 bases at J, with 13 bases in the middle. As DNA, the CDR3 is TGTGCCAGTAGCAGGGGTATCGCGACTGAAGCTTTCTTT. Translated: CASSRGIATEAFF.

The chain recombines TRBV18 with TRBJ1-5; 8 bases align to TRBD1. Germline trimming cut 4 bases from V and 5 bases from J; bases unmatched to any gene: 4. There are 14 residues in the CDR3. Germline CDR1 KGHSH, CDR2 LQKENI. CDR3 region: CASSQAGGYQPQHF. The CDR3 DNA reads as TGTGCCAGCTCACAGGCAGGGGGCTATCAGCCCCAGCATTTT.

The sample holds a few counts of this clone. This chain uses TRBV28 with TRBJ1-1; D remains ambiguous. Germline CDR1 and CDR2: MDHEN and SYDVKM. V lost 3 bases to trimming and J lost 4 bases, with 9 bases between them. The CDR3 totals 13 residues. The CDR3 sequence: CASSLPWTTEAFF. CDR3 coding DNA: TGTGCCAGCAGTTTGCCTTGGACCACTGAAGCTTTCTTT.

The chain employs TRBV11-3 and TRBJ1-2; D perhaps matches TRBD1 (5 bases). Germline loops: CDR1 SGHNT, CDR2 YENEEA. The V and J ends lost 3 bases and 8 bases respectively, with 25 bases between them. The CDR3 has 17 amino acids. In nucleotides, the CDR3 is TGTGCCAGCAGCTTGGGGTTGCAGAAGGGGAAAAGGGACGGCTACACCTTC. Translating it yields CASSLGLQKGKRDGYTF.